This T cell receptor (beta chain) was captured in a study of T cells in Graves' hyperthyroidism and ophthalmopathy. Amplified TCR beta CDR3 regions came from RNA transcripts. An initial round of RT-PCR targeting the TCR CDR3 relied on the HTBI primer set. TCRdb called the multiplex PCR reads again in MiXCR, with one record for every CDR3 protein. Of 350,000 to 400,000 distinct CDR3 sequences in the sample, about a fifth were seen once. Germline V CDR1 and CDR2: MDHEN, SYDVKM. V shed 10 bases, J shed 4 bases, and the junction held 12 bases outside the gene matches. The CDR3 runs to 14 residues. Stable Graves' hyperthyroidism meant no ophthalmopathy progression within 18 months. Uncontrolled infection, other autoimmune disease, pregnancy and lactation each barred patients from inclusion. This clonotype was counted at least ten times.

Sequenced sample: blood. The receptor comes from a woman aged 18-29 years with Graves' hyperthyroidism. The chain couples TRBV28 to TRBJ1-2; TRBD1 matches 7 bases. CDR3 bases: TGTGCCACCAAGGACCCCGGGACAGCCTATGGCTACACCTTC. It translates to CATKDPGTAYGYTF.